The sequence of this TCR beta chain was determined in a study of blood T cells in healthy people across ages. Germline assignment: CDR1 MGHDK and CDR2 SYGVNS. V was shortened by 1 base and J by 2 bases, with 11 bases between the two germline ends. The CDR3 has 15 amino acids. In the case of this clonotype: What it binds is not known.

The second PCR ran roughly 6 to 11 cycles with a sample-barcoded 5' primer and J-beta primers. Each cDNA molecule received a tag from a template-switch adaptor that had 12 random nucleotides. At least 3 million CDR3-containing paired-end reads were obtained per sample. MiXCR, applied by TCRdb to the 5' RACE reads, yields one record per CDR3 protein. Here the sample spans hundreds of thousands of distinct CDR3 sequences, about 28% being singletons. Total RNA, at least 5.5 micrograms per sample, was extracted from PBMCs. Study results and caveats: Estimated diversity that came from one million T cells was considered an underestimate.

The sample taken for sequencing was blood. The clonotype was recovered from a woman older than 75 in good health. This rearrangement joins TRBV25-1 to TRBJ2-5; either TRBD1 or TRBD2 may supply D (5 bases each). Written as DNA, the CDR3 is TGTGCCAGCAGTGAATCTACGGGACCGCAAGAGACCCAGTACTTC. It encodes CASSESTGPQETQYF.